This T cell receptor (beta chain) stems from a study of blood T cell repertoires in COVID-19. The CDR3 loop spans 14 amino acids. Losses at the gene ends were 6 bases for V and 7 bases for J; bases not matched to a gene: 9. CDR1 and CDR2 from the germline V gene are MNHEY and SVGAGI. Only in-frame clones appear in the TCRdb table, and some are missing; sequencing was by immunoSEQ multiplex PCR. The sample yields over 200,000 clones, around 92% seen once. The sequenced sample was PBMCs or T cells enriched from blood (not recorded which). The chain has TRBV6-5 and TRBJ1-5, with 7 bases identical to TRBD1. The sequence came from a woman in her thirties with acute COVID-19. The DNA of the CDR3 is TGTGCCAGCAGGTCTCAGGGGGTAGGGCAGCCCCAGCATTTT. Translating gives CASRSQGVGQPQHF.